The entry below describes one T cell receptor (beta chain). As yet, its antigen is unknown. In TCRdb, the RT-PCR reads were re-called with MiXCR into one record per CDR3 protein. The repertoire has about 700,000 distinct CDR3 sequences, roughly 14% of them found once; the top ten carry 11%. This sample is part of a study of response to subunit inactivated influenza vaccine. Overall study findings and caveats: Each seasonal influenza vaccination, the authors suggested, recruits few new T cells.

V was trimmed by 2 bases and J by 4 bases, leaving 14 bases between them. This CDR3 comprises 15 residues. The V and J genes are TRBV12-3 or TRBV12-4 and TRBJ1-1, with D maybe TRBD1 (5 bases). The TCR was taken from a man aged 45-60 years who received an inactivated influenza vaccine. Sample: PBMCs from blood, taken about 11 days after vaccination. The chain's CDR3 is CASSLSPAQGTEAFF. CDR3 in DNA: TGTGCCAGCAGTTTAAGCCCGGCGCAGGGCACTGAAGCTTTCTTT.